This T cell receptor beta chain was sequenced in a study of blood T cell repertoires in COVID-19. The cohort comprised adults aged about 18 to 90 years residing in under 30 US areas. Produced via immunoSEQ multiplex PCR; TCRdb's table is partial and in-frame only. The table has around 270,000 clones, 80% to 90% seen once. This clone was seen once. V shed 5 bases, J shed 0 bases, and the junction held 10 bases outside the gene matches. Germline lookup yields CDR1 KGHDR and CDR2 SFDVKD. This CDR3 is built from 17 residues. This sequence joins TRBV24-1 and TRBJ2-3; 7 bases agree with TRBD2. The sequencing sample was made of PBMCs or T cells enriched from blood (not recorded which). The origin of this receptor is a middle-aged woman who had been exposed to COVID-19. The CDR3 nucleotides are TGTGCCACCAGTGCCGCCGGGGCGGGAGTGAGCACAGATACGCAGTATTTT. Translated: CATSAAGAGVSTDTQYF.